The rows below give T cell receptor beta chains drawn from one sample of a study of shared clonotypes between healthy human individuals. This table comes from immunoSEQ multiplex PCR, and its TCRdb copy is limited to in-frame clones, with some not included. The top ten clones hold over 1% of a sample with approximately 1,500,000 clones, about 96% of them seen once. Sequenced material: naive CD4+ T cells sorted from blood. The receptors here all came from a man younger than 45 in good health. Both conserved end residues are part of each CDR3.

v_call: TRBV4-3; j_call: TRBJ2-5; cdr3_aa: CASSQEGRGLAEETQYF
v_call: TRBV15; j_call: TRBJ2-7; cdr3_aa: CATSRDVRDYEQYF
v_call: TRBV7-3; j_call: TRBJ2-1; cdr3_aa: CASSLIGGGLNNEQFF
v_call: TRBV18; j_call: TRBJ2-3; cdr3_aa: CASSTGGDTQYF
v_call: TRBV5-4; j_call: TRBJ2-2; cdr3_aa: CASSLGLPGELFF
v_call: TRBV14; j_call: TRBJ2-1; cdr3_aa: CASRGSGSAYNEQFF
v_call: TRBV9; j_call: TRBJ1-3; cdr3_aa: CASSVDPASGNTIYF
v_call: TRBV9; j_call: TRBJ2-1; cdr3_aa: CASSVALVGEQFF
v_call: TRBV28; j_call: TRBJ1-2; cdr3_aa: CASSPVGYGYTF
v_call: TRBV19; j_call: TRBJ2-7; cdr3_aa: CASSKSGGIRREEQYF
v_call: TRBV7-2; j_call: TRBJ1-1; cdr3_aa: CASSLEPGRAEAFF
v_call: TRBV5-4; j_call: TRBJ2-5; cdr3_aa: CASSLAVQETQYF
v_call: TRBV28; j_call: TRBJ1-5; cdr3_aa: CASSLPAVDQPQHF
v_call: TRBV27; j_call: TRBJ2-7; cdr3_aa: CASSPPAPGRVAEQYF
v_call: TRBV5-8; j_call: TRBJ1-4; cdr3_aa: CASSPGQGYFEKLFF
v_call: TRBV5-1; j_call: TRBJ2-5; cdr3_aa: CASSSGQGAWETQYF
v_call: TRBV29-1; j_call: TRBJ1-5; cdr3_aa: CSVEASAGGQPQHF
v_call: TRBV7-8; j_call: TRBJ2-7; cdr3_aa: CASSYPGTISYEQYF
v_call: TRBV7-8; j_call: TRBJ2-1; cdr3_aa: CASSPSGRGYNEQFF
v_call: TRBV5-4; j_call: TRBJ2-2; cdr3_aa: CASSLSGTSGRTGELFF